Presented here are 7 T cell receptor beta chains from one specimen sequenced in a study of spatial heterogeneity in lung cancer. Regarding the study as a whole: For expanded intratumoral alpha and beta TCRs, counts tracked tumor mutation counts.

These TCRs are of unknown antigen specificity. Using its own MiXCR run on the 5' RACE reads, TCRdb lists one record per CDR3 protein. There are some 16,000 distinct CDR3 sequences in the sample; around 7% occur only once, and 15% to 20% lies in the top ten. The time point: sample taken at primary tumor resection. The sequenced sample was lung tumor tissue, obtained at surgery. These receptors were collected from a female donor with early-stage non-small cell lung cancer.

This clonotype has at least ten counts. The V call is TRBV20-1, the J call TRBJ2-7; tentatively, D is TRBD1 (5 bases). Germline CDR1 and CDR2: DFQATT and SNEGSKA (reference sequence). The CDR3 is 13 residues long. V lost 3 bases to trimming and J lost 6 bases, with 15 bases between them. For the CDR3, the DNA is TGCAGTGCTAGCGATGAGAAAGGGGCCGAGCAGTACTTC. This codes for CSASDEKGAEQYF.

This clonotype occurred many times. This chain connects TRBV18 to TRBJ1-2, with a tentative D call TRBD1 (6 bases). The V and J ends lost 4 bases and 3 bases respectively, with 9 bases between them. CDR3 length: 13 residues. The germline gives CDR1 KGHSH, CDR2 LQKENI. CDR3 DNA: TGTGCCAGCTCACAACAGGGCGACTATGGCTACACCTTC. It specifies CASSQQGDYGYTF.

This clonotype was detected many times. The chain uses TRBV28 and TRBJ1-5; no clear D. Trimming cost V 6 bases and J 11 bases, with 11 bases left between them. The germline CDR1 and CDR2 sequences are MDHEN and SYDVKM. The CDR3 is made up of 11 amino acids. The DNA of the CDR3 is TGTGCCAGCAGAACCCTGAGGTCCCAGCATTTT. Translating gives CASRTLRSQHF.

This clonotype showed up many times. V and J are TRBV9 and TRBJ1-5; no reliable D call. There are 15 residues in the CDR3. V lost 0 bases and J lost 0, with 7 bases in between. In germline, CDR1 is SGDLS, CDR2 YYNGEE. In DNA, the CDR3 is TGTGCCAGCAGCGTAGGTCTGAATAGCAATCAGCCCCAGCATTTT. Translated: CASSVGLNSNQPQHF.

This clonotype was observed many times. The rearrangement joins TRBV12-3 or TRBV12-4 to TRBJ2-3, with no clear D. Trimming removed 0 bases at V and 5 bases at J, with 0 bases between. This CDR3 is 11 amino acids long. The CDR3 spells CASSLADTQYF. CDR3 DNA: TGTGCCAGCAGTTTAGCAGATACGCAGTATTTT.

This clonotype was picked up many times. The chain links TRBV29-1 to TRBJ1-5; D is unresolved. Germline CDR1 SQVTM, CDR2 ANQGSEA. With 5 bases removed from V and 3 bases from J, the gap between germline ends came to 11 bases. The CDR3 spans 13 residues. The chain's CDR3 is CSVLVQANQPQHF. CDR3 in DNA: TGCAGCGTTTTAGTGCAGGCCAATCAGCCCCAGCATTTT.

This clonotype was seen a handful of times. This chain links TRBV7-2 with TRBJ2-1; 8 nucleotides align to TRBD2. This CDR3 is 16 amino acids long. CDR1 and CDR2 (germline): SGHTA, FQGNSA. Losses at the gene ends were 4 bases for V and 1 base for J; bases not matched to a gene: 6. CDR3 residues: CASSSPLAVSYNEQFF. In DNA form, the CDR3 reads TGTGCCAGCAGCTCACCACTAGCGGTTTCCTACAATGAGCAGTTCTTC.